The 32 T cell receptor beta chains in this list originate from one sample, sequenced in a study of blood T cell repertoires in COVID-19 (dated by TCRdb to the early 2020s). Libraries were prepared through the immunoSEQ multiplex PCR assay. What TCRdb holds here is the immuneACCESS table cut down to in-frame rearrangements. Part of the clones is not present; checked against another copy, under half of the missing clones reflect an unresolved V gene, and the others are unexplained. The sample yields about 170,000 clones; approximately 84% were counted once. The ten largest clones capture 7% to 8% of the sample. The sequenced sample consisted of PBMCs or T cells enriched from blood (not recorded which). Receptors were obtained from a woman in her 50s who had recovered from COVID-19.

V gene TRBV7-8 combines with J gene TRBJ2-2; TRBD2 matches 10 bases. The CDR3 has 15 amino acids. Germline-derived CDR1 and CDR2 are SGHVS and FQNEAQ. V was clipped by 5 bases and J by 5 bases; unmatched bases: 5. The CDR3 is CASSRGTSVTGELFF. The CDR3 DNA follows: TGTGCCAGCAGCCGAGGGACTAGCGTGACCGGGGAGCTGTTTTTT. The full variable domain, in which reference TRBV7-8 and TRBJ2-2 provide the parts outside the CDR3, is GAGVSQSPRYKVAKRGQDVALRCDPISGHVSLFWYQQALGQGPEFLTYFQNEAQLDKSGLPSDRFFAERPEGSVSTLKIQRTQQEDSAVYLCASSRGTSVTGELFFGEGSRLTVL.

The V and J genes are TRBV27 and TRBJ2-3; 7 bases agree with TRBD1. This CDR3 has 16 amino acids. CDR1 is MNHEY and CDR2 is SMNVEV in the germline V gene (reference sequence). Trimming cost V 1 base and J 6 bases; bases outside gene matches: 10. The CDR3 bases are TGTGCCAGCAGTTTATTTGGACAGGCTCTTAGGGATACGCAGTATTTT. The encoded protein is CASSLFGQALRDTQYF.

The V call is TRBV6-2 or TRBV6-3, the J call TRBJ1-5, with TRBD1 matching over 8 bases. Germline-derived CDR1 and CDR2 are MNHEY and SVGEGT. This CDR3 has 16 amino acids. V lost 6 bases, J lost 1 base, and 8 bases stayed unmatched. CDR3 sequence: CASSRAGGRSNQPQHF. The CDR3 coding sequence is TGTGCCAGCAGCAGAGCAGGGGGCCGGAGCAATCAGCCCCAGCATTTT.

This chain uses TRBV7-8 with TRBJ2-1; maybe TRBD2 (5 bases). Germline CDR1 is SGHVS and CDR2 is FQNEAQ. The CDR3 covers 12 residues. Trimming cost V 5 bases and J 7 bases, with 9 bases left between them. CDR3 nucleotide sequence: TGTGCCAGCAGCCGAGGGCGGAATGAGCAGTTCTTC. Its protein product is CASSRGRNEQFF.

V usage is TRBV18 and J usage is TRBJ2-2, with 8 bases that match TRBD2. The CDR3 is made up of 18 amino acids. Germline trimming cut 3 bases from V and 0 bases from J; bases unmatched to any gene: 9. CDR1 KGHSH and CDR2 LQKENI come from the germline V gene. The CDR3 is CASSPILRGGANTGELFF. The CDR3 nucleotides read TGTGCCAGCTCACCCATCCTACGGGGGGGCGCGAACACCGGGGAGCTGTTTTTT.

This chain joins TRBV7-9 and TRBJ2-2; TRBD1 might be the D (6 bases). The V and J ends lost 5 bases and 4 bases respectively, with 11 bases between them. Germline lookup yields CDR1 SEHNR and CDR2 FQNEAQ (reference sequence). This CDR3 comprises 14 residues. The DNA of the CDR3 is TGTGCCAGCAGCCCAACAGGGATCACCGGGGAGCTGTTTTTT. Its translation is CASSPTGITGELFF.

The chain links TRBV5-5 to TRBJ2-1, with a weak D call TRBD1 (5 bases). Germline V gene lookup returns CDR1 SGHKS and CDR2 YYEKEE (reference sequence). The V gene lost 0 bases and the J gene lost 7 bases, with 14 bases spanning the gap. The CDR3 covers 15 residues. Here the CDR3 reads CASSLESGYRNEQFF. The CDR3 DNA is TGTGCCAGCAGCTTGGAGTCAGGGTATAGGAATGAGCAGTTCTTC.

This chain links TRBV19 with TRBJ1-2, with 8 bases fitting TRBD1. Germline trimming cut 4 bases from V and 4 bases from J; bases unmatched to any gene: 2. This CDR3 is built from 13 residues. Germline lookup yields CDR1 LNHDA and CDR2 SQIVND (reference sequence). CDR3 sequence (DNA): TGTGCCAGTAGTAGGGACAGGCTCTATGGCTACACCTTC. Translated, it gives CASSRDRLYGYTF.

V usage is TRBV18 and J usage is TRBJ1-4; the D gene is possibly TRBD1 (6 bases). Germline V gene sequence: CDR1 KGHSH, CDR2 LQKENI. V lost 4 bases and J lost 0, with 9 bases in between. This CDR3 region has 15 residues. This CDR3 is CASSQQGATNEKLFF. DNA of the CDR3: TGTGCCAGCTCACAACAGGGTGCAACTAATGAAAAACTGTTTTTT.

The chain combines TRBV18 with TRBJ2-7; D not resolved. CDR1 KGHSH and CDR2 LQKENI come from the germline V gene. Trimming took off 4 bases at V and 3 bases at J, with 19 bases between the two ends. The CDR3 consists of 16 residues. The CDR3 DNA reads as TGTGCCAGCTCACGGGTATTTGCGGAAGATAGCTACGAGCAGTACTTC. Translation: CASSRVFAEDSYEQYF. The full variable domain, with the rest looked up from reference TRBV18 and TRBJ2-7, is NAGVMQNPRHLVRRRGQEARLRCSPMKGHSHVYWYRQLPEEGLKFMVYLQKENIIDESGMPKERFSAEFPKEGPSILRIQQVVRGDSAAYFCASSRVFAEDSYEQYFGPGTRLTVT.

The chain combines TRBV5-1 with TRBJ2-2; 9 bases line up with TRBD2. Per the germline V gene, CDR1 is SGHRS and CDR2 is YFSETQ. CDR3 length equals 16 residues. The ends lost 6 bases at V and 6 bases at J; junction bases unmatched: 12. The DNA for the CDR3 is TGCGCCAGCAACCTGGGAGCGGGAGGATCGGCCGGGGAGCTGTTTTTT. This translates into CASNLGAGGSAGELFF.

The chain links TRBV27 to TRBJ1-1, with 7 bases matching TRBD1. In germline, CDR1 is MNHEY, CDR2 SMNVEV (reference sequence). This CDR3 contains 15 residues. V gave up 4 bases and J gave up 2 bases; unmatched junction bases: 7. The CDR3 DNA reads TGTGCCAGCAGTTACAGGGGCCAGAAAAACACTGAAGCTTTCTTT. Amino acids: CASSYRGQKNTEAFF.

In this sample, this clone turned up a few times. The gene calls are TRBV27 and TRBJ1-1, with D possibly being TRBD1 (5 bases). CDR3 length equals 14 residues. The germline V gene has CDR1 MNHEY and CDR2 SMNVEV (reference sequence). The V and J ends lost 2 bases and 1 base respectively, with 8 bases between them. CDR3 nucleotide sequence: TGTGCCAGCAGTTTAAGGCAGGGGAACACTGAAGCTTTCTTT. Translation gives CASSLRQGNTEAFF.

In DNA, the CDR3 is TGTGCCAGCAGTGGGACAGTAACTCGGGGCGGCTACACCTTC. As protein: CASSGTVTRGGYTF. This chain links TRBV2 with TRBJ1-2, with D possibly matching TRBD1 (6 bases). V shed 4 bases and J shed 8 bases, with 17 bases lying between them. Per germline, CDR1 SNHLY and CDR2 FYNNEI. CDR3 length equals 14 residues.

As regards this clone: At the DNA level, this CDR3 is encoded by other sequences in the same sample as well. The chain is built from TRBV5-1 and TRBJ1-5; D is uncertain. The CDR3 is 14 residues long. The germline V gene encodes CDR1 SGHRS and CDR2 YFSETQ. V dropped 0 bases and J dropped 3 bases, with 7 bases sitting between them. DNA of the CDR3: TGCGCCAGCAGCTTGGACGGTGTCAATCAGCCCCAGCATTTT. Protein: CASSLDGVNQPQHF.

The V and J genes are TRBV28 and TRBJ2-7; 8 bases fit TRBD1. V lost 6 bases to trimming and J lost 5 bases; unmatched junction nucleotides: 6. Germline values: CDR1 MDHEN, CDR2 SYDVKM. The CDR3 covers 13 residues. The CDR3 DNA is TGTGCCAGCAGGACAGGACAGGGCAACGAGCAGTACTTC. It translates to CASRTGQGNEQYF. The full variable domain, its missing parts supplied by reference TRBV28 and TRBJ2-7, is DVKVTQSSRYLVKRTGEKVFLECVQDMDHENMFWYRQDPGLGLRLIYFSYDVKMKEKGDIPEGYSVSREKKERFSLILESASTNQTSMYLCASRTGQGNEQYFGPGTRLTVT.

The chain carries TRBV7-2 and TRBJ1-5; 12 positions match TRBD1. V lost 3 bases to trimming and J lost 4 bases; unmatched junction nucleotides: 1. CDR3 length equals 15 residues. The germline V gene has CDR1 SGHTA and CDR2 FQGNSA. CDR3 sequence (DNA): TGTGCCAGCAGCTTGGGACAGGGGGCTAATCAGCCCCAGCATTTT. It translates to CASSLGQGANQPQHF.

V and J are TRBV19 and TRBJ1-1; D ambiguous. This CDR3 has 13 residues. CDR1 and CDR2 (germline): LNHDA, SQIVND (reference sequence). V lost 3 bases, J lost 4 bases, and 9 bases lay in between. The CDR3 protein is CASSMRVRTEAFF. CDR3 DNA: TGTGCCAGTAGTATGAGGGTGCGCACTGAAGCTTTCTTT.

V usage is TRBV25-1 and J usage is TRBJ2-3; the match to TRBD1 covers 11 bases. CDR3 length: 18 residues. Germline V gives CDR1 MGHDK, CDR2 SYGVNS. J gave up 0 bases and V 4 bases, and 9 bases lay outside the gene matches. The CDR3 reads CASSGPGQGGSSTDTQYF. The CDR3 DNA follows: TGTGCCAGCAGTGGACCGGGACAGGGGGGGTCTAGCACAGATACGCAGTATTTT.

This clone appeared a few times. The genes are TRBV5-1 and TRBJ1-4; possibly TRBD1 for D (5 bases). Germline lookup yields CDR1 SGHRS and CDR2 YFSETQ. The germline V and J ends were trimmed by 7 bases and 5 bases, with 12 bases remaining between them. The CDR3 runs to 13 residues. The CDR3 DNA reads as TGCGCCAGCGCGGCGGGACCGAATGAAAAACTGTTTTTT. It codes for CASAAGPNEKLFF.

V is TRBV5-1 and J is TRBJ2-1, with D possibly being TRBD2 (6 bases). The CDR3 runs to 17 residues. Trimming removed 2 bases from V and 6 bases from J, with 21 bases in between. Germline lookup yields CDR1 SGHRS and CDR2 YFSETQ. CDR3 amino acids: CASSFRTTGTSGNEQFF. CDR3 nucleotide sequence: TGCGCCAGCAGCTTCCGAACTACCGGGACTTCTGGCAATGAGCAGTTCTTC.

The chain links TRBV7-9 to TRBJ2-3; D might be TRBD1 (5 bases). The CDR3 is made up of 14 amino acids. The germline CDR1 and CDR2 sequences are SEHNR and FQNEAQ (reference sequence). V was cut by 1 base and J by 5 bases, with 10 bases left in between. CDR3 DNA: TGTGCCAGCAGCTTAGGCCAGGGTGTAGATACGCAGTATTTT. Translating gives CASSLGQGVDTQYF.

The chain joins TRBV5-5 to TRBJ1-5; 7 bases match TRBD1. This CDR3 is built from 15 residues. The ends lost 2 bases at V and 0 bases at J; junction bases unmatched: 2. From germline, CDR1 is SGHKS and CDR2 YYEKEE (reference sequence). CDR3 DNA sequence: TGTGCCAGCAGCTTTACAGGGGATAGCAATCAGCCCCAGCATTTT. It encodes CASSFTGDSNQPQHF.

The chain combines TRBV10-3 with TRBJ2-5, with TRBD2 matching over 12 bases. The germline gives CDR1 ENHRY, CDR2 SYGVKD. The V and J ends lost 6 bases and 4 bases, in that order; junction bases with no gene match: 6. The CDR3 is 15 amino acids. In DNA form, the CDR3 reads TGTGCCATCAGGCCACAGGGACTAGCGGGAGAGACCCAGTACTTC. This codes for CAIRPQGLAGETQYF.

The chain joins TRBV24-1 to TRBJ2-7; 10 positions agree with TRBD2. The CDR3 is 16 residues long. CDR1 is KGHDR, CDR2 SFDVKD, per germline. J lost 4 bases, V lost 5 bases, and 10 bases had no gene match. CDR3 amino acids: CATSVYKPAGGYEQYF. The CDR3, as DNA: TGTGCCACCAGTGTATACAAACCAGCGGGAGGGTACGAGCAGTACTTC.

This rearrangement joins TRBV7-3 to TRBJ2-1, with TRBD1 matching over 9 bases. With V trimmed by 5 bases and J by 2 bases, 4 bases remained unmatched. The CDR3 sequence is 15 residues long. Per the germline V gene, CDR1 is SGHTA and CDR2 is FQGTGA. CDR3 DNA: TGTGCCAGCAGCCCCGGGACAGGGACCTACAATGAGCAGTTCTTC. Its protein product is CASSPGTGTYNEQFF.

This rearrangement joins TRBV28 to TRBJ1-2, with unresolved D. Germline V gene data show CDR1 as MDHEN and CDR2 as SYDVKM. There are 13 residues in the CDR3. The V and J ends lost 3 bases and 1 base respectively, with 6 bases between them. CDR3 DNA sequence: TGTGCCAGCAGTTTCAGGATTAACTATGGCTACACCTTC. This sequence encodes CASSFRINYGYTF.

The chain is built from TRBV10-3 and TRBJ1-5, with TRBD1 matching over 7 bases. After removal of 3 bases from V and 6 bases from J, the junction contained 5 bases not matched to a gene. Germline V CDR1 and CDR2: ENHRY, SYGVKD. The CDR3 is 14 amino acids. This chain's CDR3 is CAISESQGVQPQHF. DNA for the CDR3: TGTGCCATCAGTGAATCCCAGGGGGTTCAGCCCCAGCATTTT.

This clone has just a few counts. This chain uses TRBV7-3 with TRBJ2-2; D gene unclear. Germline-derived CDR1 and CDR2 are SGHTA and FQGTGA. Trimming shortened V by 2 bases and J by 1 base, and 2 bases separated the two germline ends. This CDR3 contains 13 residues. CDR3 DNA sequence: TGTGCCAGCAGCTTACTGAACACCGGGGAGCTGTTTTTT. It codes for CASSLLNTGELFF. Full variable domain (missing parts from reference TRBV7-3 and TRBJ2-2): GAGVSQTPSNKVTEKGKYVELRCDPISGHTALYWYRQSLGQGPEFLIYFQGTGAADDSGLPNDRFFAVRPEGSVSTLKIQRTERGDSAVYLCASSLLNTGELFFGEGSRLTVL.

The V and J genes are TRBV18 and TRBJ1-3; 9 nucleotides line up with TRBD1. V trimming: 6 bases; J trimming: 2 bases; junction bases outside the gene matches: 8. Germline V gene lookup returns CDR1 KGHSH and CDR2 LQKENI. CDR3 length equals 16 residues. The CDR3 loop reads CASSDYRQGAGNTIYF. The CDR3 DNA reads as TGTGCCAGCTCGGACTACAGACAGGGGGCTGGAAACACCATATATTTT.

In regard to this clone: At one of its ends the junction is not consistent with the germline gene, which may arise from a read error. The CDR3 protein is CASSLVQTETGELFF. CDR3 sequence (DNA): TGTGCTAGCAGCTTAGTGCAGACAGAGACCGGGGAGCTGTTTTTT. The gene calls are TRBV7-7 and TRBJ2-2, with D maybe TRBD1 (5 bases). Looked up from germline, CDR1 is SSHAT and CDR2 is FNYEAQ (reference sequence). The CDR3 runs 15 residues.

The chain combines TRBV15 with TRBJ1-2; TRBD1 matches at 10 bases. CDR3 size: 13 residues. Trimming removed 8 bases from V and 0 bases from J; junction bases left unmatched: 0. The germline CDR1 and CDR2 sequences are LNHNV and YYDKDF (reference sequence). The CDR3 is CATGTGANYGYTF. CDR3 coding DNA: TGTGCCACCGGGACAGGGGCTAACTATGGCTACACCTTC.